These T cell receptor beta chains were read from a single sample in a study of blood T cell repertoires in COVID-19. The table came from immunoSEQ multiplex PCR; TCRdb's copy has only in-frame clones and leaves some out. The sample has some 200,000 clones; around 84% are singletons. Specimen: peripheral blood. The receptor set was obtained from a woman aged 70-85 years with COVID-19, enrolled during active disease. CDR3s include the opening cysteine and the closing phenylalanine or tryptophan. D genes are given only for firm matches. The size entry is marked missing in some rows and otherwise reads once, few, many or a size class.

v_call	clone_size	d_call	j_call	cdr3_aa	cdr3_nt
TRBV6-5	NA	NA	TRBJ1-1	CASTPAVAREAFF	TGTGCCAGCACCCCGGCGGTGGCTCGGGAAGCTTTCTTT
TRBV4-2	NA	TRBD2	TRBJ2-3	CASSQSRGKTDTQYF	TGTGCCAGCAGCCAATCGCGGGGGAAGACAGATACGCAGTATTTT
TRBV2	NA	NA	TRBJ2-1	CASGTGTYEQFF	TGTGCCAGCGGAACTGGGACTTACGAGCAGTTCTTC
TRBV5-1	NA	NA	TRBJ1-1	CASSLRYQKNTEAFF	TGCGCCAGCAGCTTGAGATACCAGAAGAACACTGAAGCTTTCTTT
TRBV5-1	NA	TRBD1	TRBJ1-2	CASSPGDSNYGYTF	TGCGCCAGCAGCCCAGGGGACAGTAACTATGGCTACACCTTC
TRBV10-3	NA	TRBD1	TRBJ2-5	CATRGTGSQETQYF	TGTGCCACAAGGGGGACAGGATCCCAAGAGACCCAGTACTTC
TRBV10-3	NA	NA	TRBJ2-3	CAISDLGEKGTDTQYF	TGTGCCATCAGTGATCTAGGTGAAAAGGGGACAGATACGCAGTATTTT
TRBV12-5	NA	TRBD1	TRBJ2-1	CASAYYGTGYNEQFF	TGTGCTAGTGCTTACTATGGGACAGGGTACAATGAGCAGTTCTTC
TRBV27	many	TRBD1	TRBJ1-1	CASSHDRATEAFF	TGTGCCAGCAGTCACGACAGGGCTACTGAAGCTTTCTTT
TRBV6-5	NA	TRBD1	TRBJ2-7	CASSYRGSYEQYF	TGTGCCAGCAGCTACAGGGGATCCTACGAGCAGTACTTC
TRBV19	NA	NA	TRBJ1-3	CASSIARGGNTIYF	TGTGCCAGTAGTATAGCACGAGGAGGAAACACCATATATTTT
TRBV19	medium-sized	TRBD2	TRBJ2-2	CASSTGLAGTGELFF	TGTGCCAGTAGCACCGGACTAGCGGGAACCGGGGAGCTGTTTTTT
TRBV27	NA	NA	TRBJ2-7	CASRSQASSYEQYF	TGTGCCAGCAGAAGCCAGGCCTCTTCCTACGAGCAGTACTTC
TRBV6-2/TRBV6-3	NA	NA	TRBJ1-5	CASSYGGAGNQPQHF	TGTGCCAGCAGTTATGGTGGGGCAGGGAATCAGCCCCAGCATTTT
TRBV9	NA	NA	TRBJ2-4	CASSPDRTLAKNIQYF	TGTGCCAGCAGCCCTGACAGGACCCTAGCCAAAAACATTCAGTACTTC
TRBV19	NA	TRBD1	TRBJ1-5	CATQGVEQPQHF	TGTGCCACTCAGGGGGTCGAACAGCCCCAGCATTTT
TRBV15	NA	TRBD1	TRBJ2-2	CATSRERTGVTGELFF	TGTGCCACCAGCAGAGAGCGGACAGGGGTCACCGGGGAGCTGTTTTTT
TRBV5-6	NA	TRBD1	TRBJ1-5	CASSLGGAGQPQHF	TGTGCCAGCAGCTTAGGGGGCGCGGGTCAGCCCCAGCATTTT
TRBV27	once	NA	TRBJ1-1	CASSWGEGTEAFF	TGTGCCAGCAGTTGGGGGGAGGGCACTGAAGCTTTCTTT
TRBV6-6	few	NA	TRBJ2-1	CASSPRERDEQFF	TGTGCCAGCAGCCCCCGAGAGCGGGATGAGCAGTTCTTC
TRBV28	NA	TRBD1	TRBJ2-7	CASRLQGYEQYF	TGTGCCAGCAGGCTACAGGGGTACGAGCAGTACTTC
TRBV5-1	NA	TRBD2	TRBJ2-3	CASSPQTSGVTDTQYF	TGCGCCAGCAGCCCACAGACTAGCGGGGTCACAGATACGCAGTATTTT
TRBV6-5	NA	TRBD1	TRBJ1-6	CASSNRDSNSPLHF	TGTGCCAGCAGTAACCGGGACAGTAATTCACCCCTCCACTTT
TRBV25-1	NA	TRBD2	TRBJ2-2	CASGASGSGLSGELFF	TGTGCCTCGGGGGCTAGCGGGAGTGGTCTATCCGGGGAGCTGTTTTTT
TRBV18	once	TRBD1	TRBJ2-4	CASTDSLQGIGAKNIQYF	TGTGCCAGCACAGACTCGCTACAGGGGATTGGAGCCAAAAACATTCAGTACTTC
TRBV5-8	NA	NA	TRBJ2-3	CASSRDSLFTQYF	TGTGCCAGCAGCCGGGACTCTTTATTCACGCAGTATTTT
TRBV5-1	few	NA	TRBJ2-5	CASRRTTGQETQYF	TGCGCCAGCAGACGGACGACAGGCCAAGAGACCCAGTACTTC
TRBV29-1	NA	NA	TRBJ2-1	CSVLYLSSYNEQFF	TGCAGCGTCCTGTACTTAAGCTCCTACAATGAGCAGTTCTTC
TRBV12-3/TRBV12-4	NA	TRBD1	TRBJ1-2	CASTSGQLGGYTF	TGTGCCAGCACCTCGGGACAGTTAGGGGGCTACACCTTC
TRBV3-1/TRBV3-2	NA	NA	TRBJ1-1	CASSQEVDMGNTEAFF	TGTGCCAGCAGCCAAGAGGTAGACATGGGGAACACTGAAGCTTTCTTT
TRBV7-2	NA	TRBD2	TRBJ2-1	CASSTDSGSGGVEQFF	TGTGCCAGCAGCACCGATTCGGGTAGCGGGGGGGTTGAGCAGTTCTTC
TRBV24-1	once	NA	TRBJ2-7	CATSAPGNLDEQYF	TGTGCCACCAGTGCTCCCGGGAACCTTGACGAGCAGTACTTC
TRBV4-1	NA	TRBD1	TRBJ1-1	CASSQVFTGGITEAFF	TGCGCCAGCAGCCAAGTTTTTACAGGGGGGATCACTGAAGCTTTCTTT
TRBV5-1	few	NA	TRBJ2-3	CASSQTTDTQYF	TGCGCCAGCAGCCAGACAACAGATACGCAGTATTTT
TRBV18	NA	TRBD2	TRBJ2-1	CASSPETSFSYNEQFF	TGTGCCAGCTCACCCGAGACTAGCTTCTCCTACAATGAGCAGTTCTTC
TRBV19	NA	NA	TRBJ2-3	CASSIPRLGTDTQYF	TGTGCCAGTAGTATACCCAGGCTTGGCACAGATACGCAGTATTTT
TRBV24-1	NA	TRBD2	TRBJ2-1	CATSGTSGYNEQFF	TGTGCCACCAGCGGGACTAGCGGATACAATGAGCAGTTCTTC
TRBV7-2	NA	NA	TRBJ2-5	CASRRSSATQETQYF	TGTGCCAGCAGACGCTCTAGCGCCACCCAAGAGACCCAGTACTTC
TRBV19	NA	TRBD1	TRBJ1-2	CASNAGGNYGYTF	TGTGCCAGTAACGCAGGGGGAAACTATGGCTACACCTTC
TRBV11-3	NA	NA	TRBJ2-1	CASSLGGDEQFF	TGTGCCAGCAGCTTAGGGGGGGATGAGCAGTTCTTC
TRBV6-5	NA	NA	TRBJ1-1	CASSIHEAFF	TGTGCCAGCAGTATTCATGAAGCTTTCTTT
TRBV19	once	NA	TRBJ2-6	CASSSGARANVLTF	TGTGCCAGTAGCTCAGGGGCACGGGCCAACGTCCTGACTTTC
TRBV7-7	NA	TRBD2	TRBJ2-3	CASSSTSGGAQYF	TGTGCCAGCAGCTCCACTTCGGGGGGGGCGCAGTATTTT